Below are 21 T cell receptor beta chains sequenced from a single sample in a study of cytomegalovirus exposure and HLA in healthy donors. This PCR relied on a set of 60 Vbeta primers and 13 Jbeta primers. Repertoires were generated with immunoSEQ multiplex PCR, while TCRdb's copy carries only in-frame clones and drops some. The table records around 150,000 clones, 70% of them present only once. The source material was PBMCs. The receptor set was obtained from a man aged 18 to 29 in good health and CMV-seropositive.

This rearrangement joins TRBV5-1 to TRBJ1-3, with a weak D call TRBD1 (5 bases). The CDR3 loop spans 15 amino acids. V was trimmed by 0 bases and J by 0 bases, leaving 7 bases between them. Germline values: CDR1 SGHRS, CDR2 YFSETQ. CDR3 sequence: CASSLARASGNTIYF. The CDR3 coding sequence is TGCGCCAGCAGCTTGGCCAGGGCCTCTGGAAACACCATATATTTT.

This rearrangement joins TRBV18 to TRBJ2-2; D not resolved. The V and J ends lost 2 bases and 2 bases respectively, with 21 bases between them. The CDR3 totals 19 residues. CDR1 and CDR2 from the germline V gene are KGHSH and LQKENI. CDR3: CASSPSRLDFSKNTGELFF. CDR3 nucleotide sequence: TGTGCCAGCTCACCATCCCGCCTCGACTTCTCGAAAAACACCGGGGAGCTGTTTTTT. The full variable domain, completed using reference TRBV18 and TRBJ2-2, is NAGVMQNPRHLVRRRGQEARLRCSPMKGHSHVYWYRQLPEEGLKFMVYLQKENIIDESGMPKERFSAEFPKEGPSILRIQQVVRGDSAAYFCASSPSRLDFSKNTGELFFGEGSRLTVL.

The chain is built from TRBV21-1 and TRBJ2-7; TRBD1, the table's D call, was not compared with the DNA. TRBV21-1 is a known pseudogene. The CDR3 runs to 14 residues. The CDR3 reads CASSKEDSSYEQYV. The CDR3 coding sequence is TGTGCCAGCAGCAAAGAAGACAGCTCCTACGAGCAGTACGTC.

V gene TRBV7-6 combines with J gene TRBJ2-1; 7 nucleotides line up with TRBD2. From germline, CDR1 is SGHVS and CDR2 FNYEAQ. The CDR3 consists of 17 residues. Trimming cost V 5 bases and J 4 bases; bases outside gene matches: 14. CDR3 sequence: CASSPGAAGEGYNEQFF. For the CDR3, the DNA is TGTGCCAGCAGCCCCGGGGCGGCGGGGGAAGGTTACAATGAGCAGTTCTTC.

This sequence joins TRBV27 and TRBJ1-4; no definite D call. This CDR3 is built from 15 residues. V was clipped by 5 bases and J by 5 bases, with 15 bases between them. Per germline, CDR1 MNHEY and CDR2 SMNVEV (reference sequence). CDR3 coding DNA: TGTGCCAGCAGTCCCCGATTCACACCCAATGAAAAACTGTTTTTT. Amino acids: CASSPRFTPNEKLFF.

CDR3 amino acids: CASSPRQTYGYTF. Written as DNA, the CDR3 is TGTGCCAGCAGCCCCAGACAGACCTATGGCTACACCTTC. The chain has TRBV7-2 and TRBJ1-2, with D tentatively TRBD1 (5 bases). The germline V gene encodes CDR1 SGHTA and CDR2 FQGNSA. Trimming cost V 5 bases and J 4 bases, with 11 bases left between them. This CDR3 contains 13 residues.

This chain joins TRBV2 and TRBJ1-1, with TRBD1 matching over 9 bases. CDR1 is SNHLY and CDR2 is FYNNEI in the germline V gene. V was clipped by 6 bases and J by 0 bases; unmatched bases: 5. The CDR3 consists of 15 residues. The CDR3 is CASSSDRGMNTEAFF. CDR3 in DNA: TGTGCCAGCAGCTCGGACAGGGGCATGAACACTGAAGCTTTCTTT.

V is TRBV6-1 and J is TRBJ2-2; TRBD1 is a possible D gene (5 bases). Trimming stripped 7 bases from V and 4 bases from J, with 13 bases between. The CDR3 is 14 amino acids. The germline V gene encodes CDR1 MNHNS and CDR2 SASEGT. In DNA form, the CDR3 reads TGTGCCAGCATGTCCAGGGTAATCACCGGGGAGCTGTTTTTT. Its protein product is CASMSRVITGELFF.

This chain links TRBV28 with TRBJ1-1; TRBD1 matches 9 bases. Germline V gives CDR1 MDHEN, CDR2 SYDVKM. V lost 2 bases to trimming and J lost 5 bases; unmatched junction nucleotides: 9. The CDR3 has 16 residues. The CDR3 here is CASSLPWGQGGTEAFF. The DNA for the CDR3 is TGTGCCAGCAGTTTACCCTGGGGACAGGGTGGAACTGAAGCTTTCTTT.

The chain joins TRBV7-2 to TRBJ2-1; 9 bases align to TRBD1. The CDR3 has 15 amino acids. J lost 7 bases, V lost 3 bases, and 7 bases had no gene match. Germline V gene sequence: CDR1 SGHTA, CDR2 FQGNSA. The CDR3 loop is CASSLGQGFMNEQFF. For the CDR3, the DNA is TGTGCCAGCAGCTTGGGACAGGGCTTCATGAATGAGCAGTTCTTC.

The CDR3: CASSPAWGGVSDTQYF. CDR3 DNA sequence: TGTGCCAGCAGCCCCGCCTGGGGCGGGGTTTCGGATACGCAGTATTTT. The genes are TRBV28 and TRBJ2-3; a possible D gene is TRBD2 (6 bases). The V end was cut by 6 bases, the J end by 6 bases, with 22 bases between. CDR1 MDHEN and CDR2 SYDVKM come from the germline V gene. The CDR3 runs to 16 residues.

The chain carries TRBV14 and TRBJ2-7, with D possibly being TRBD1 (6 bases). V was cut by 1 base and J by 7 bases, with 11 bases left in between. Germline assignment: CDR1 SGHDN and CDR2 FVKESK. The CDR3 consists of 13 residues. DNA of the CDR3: TGTGCCAGCAGCCAAGGAACAGGGATGGAGCAGTACGTC. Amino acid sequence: CASSQGTGMEQYV.

The CDR3 DNA follows: TGTGCCAGCAGCCGGGGACTAGCGGGGGGGCCGGCGGAGACCCAGTACTTC. Amino acid sequence: CASSRGLAGGPAETQYF. The chain links TRBV7-9 to TRBJ2-5; 16 positions agree with TRBD2. Germline trimming cut 5 bases from V and 5 bases from J; bases unmatched to any gene: 8. There are 17 residues in the CDR3. Germline V gives CDR1 SEHNR, CDR2 FQNEAQ (reference sequence).

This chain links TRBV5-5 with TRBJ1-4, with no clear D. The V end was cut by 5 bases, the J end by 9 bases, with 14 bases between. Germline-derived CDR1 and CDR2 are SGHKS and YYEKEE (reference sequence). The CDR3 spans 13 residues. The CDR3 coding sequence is TGTGCCAGCAGTCTCGGGGAAGGGCAAAAACTGTTTTTT. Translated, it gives CASSLGEGQKLFF.

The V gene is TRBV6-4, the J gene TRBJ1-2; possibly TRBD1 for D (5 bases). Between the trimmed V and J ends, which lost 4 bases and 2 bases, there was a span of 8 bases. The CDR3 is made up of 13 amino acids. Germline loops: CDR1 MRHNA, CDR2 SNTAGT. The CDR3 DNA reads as TGTGCCAGCAGTGGGGAGGGGAACTATGGCTACACCTTC. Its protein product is CASSGEGNYGYTF.

The CDR3 region is CASSFGGQVEQYV. Here the CDR3 DNA reads TGTGCCAGCAGCTTTGGGGGCCAGGTCGAGCAGTACGTC. The chain carries TRBV7-8 and TRBJ2-7, with D perhaps TRBD1 (6 bases). The V and J ends lost 3 bases and 6 bases respectively, with 12 bases between them. CDR1 and CDR2 (germline): SGHVS, FQNEAQ. The CDR3 extends over 13 amino acids.

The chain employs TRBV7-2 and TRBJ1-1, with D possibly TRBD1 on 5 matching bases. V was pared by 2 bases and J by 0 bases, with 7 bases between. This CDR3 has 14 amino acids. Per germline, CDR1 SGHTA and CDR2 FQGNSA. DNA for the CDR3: TGTGCCAGCAGCTTATCGGGGGTGAACACTGAAGCTTTCTTT. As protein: CASSLSGVNTEAFF.

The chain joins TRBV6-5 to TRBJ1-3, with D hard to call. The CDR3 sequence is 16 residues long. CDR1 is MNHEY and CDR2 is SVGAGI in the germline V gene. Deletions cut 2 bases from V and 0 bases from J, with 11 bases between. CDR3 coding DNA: TGTGCCAGCAGTTACAAGTACTCAAGCTCTGGAAACACCATATATTTT. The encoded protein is CASSYKYSSSGNTIYF.

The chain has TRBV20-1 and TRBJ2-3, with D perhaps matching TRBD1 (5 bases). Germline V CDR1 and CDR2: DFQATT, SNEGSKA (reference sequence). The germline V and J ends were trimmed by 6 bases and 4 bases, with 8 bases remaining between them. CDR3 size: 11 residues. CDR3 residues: CSAGAADTQYF. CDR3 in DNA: TGCAGTGCAGGGGCCGCAGATACGCAGTATTTT.

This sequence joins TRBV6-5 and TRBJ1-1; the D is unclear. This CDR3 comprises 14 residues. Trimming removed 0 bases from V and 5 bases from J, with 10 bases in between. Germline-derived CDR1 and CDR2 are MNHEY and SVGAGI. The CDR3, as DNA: TGTGCCAGCAGTTACTCACGGGGTAAGACTGAAGCTTTCTTT. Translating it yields CASSYSRGKTEAFF.

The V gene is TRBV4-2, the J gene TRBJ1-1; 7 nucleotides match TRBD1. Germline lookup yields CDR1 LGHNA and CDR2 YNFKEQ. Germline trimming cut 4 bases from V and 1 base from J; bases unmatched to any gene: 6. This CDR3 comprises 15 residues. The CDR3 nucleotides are TGTGCCAGCAGCCCAGGGACAGAACCGAACACTGAAGCTTTCTTT. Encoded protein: CASSPGTEPNTEAFF.